These T cell receptor beta chains were read from a single sample in a study of OX40 agonist ivuxolimab in advanced cancers. Method: immunoSEQ multiplex PCR; TCRdb's copy keeps in-frame clones and lacks some. The sample lists 70,000 to 85,000 clones; about 85% were seen once. The input for sequencing was CD4+ or CD8+ T cells sorted from blood, taken in a trial of the OX40 agonist ivuxolimab. These receptors all stem from an adult with an advanced solid tumor such as melanoma, head and neck, liver or kidney cancer. Both conserved end residues are part of each CDR3. Some rows mark clone size as missing; the rest say once, few, many or name a class of expanded clone.

. TRBJ2-1 TRBV5-6 CASSLDRLAGAHEQFF
. TRBJ1-5 TRBV2 CASSPGTGNQPQHF
. TRBJ1-2 TRBV1 CTSSQGRRPLYGYTF
. TRBJ2-1 TRBV7-6 CASSFAGAGEQFF
. TRBJ2-3 TRBV7-9 CASSLARGVDTQYF
. TRBJ2-1 TRBV5-1 CASSLETRSGEQFF
. TRBJ2-7 TRBV10-2 CASRGLANEQYF
. TRBJ2-7 TRBV11-2 CASSTKTRTGEQYF
. TRBJ1-4 TRBV28 CASRDTTNEKLFF
. TRBJ2-1 TRBV7-3 CASSLAAGTYNEQFF
. TRBJ2-7 TRBV5-6 CASARGTLNSYEQYF
. TRBJ2-7 TRBV2 CASSERGGLSSYEQYF
. TRBJ1-4 TRBV11-2 CASSAYRGRGEKLFF
few TRBJ2-2 TRBV6-1 CASSERREGPGELFF
. TRBJ1-1 TRBV7-8 CASSLAAAGVRGLSGTEAFF
. TRBJ1-3 TRBV5-8 CASSLIGDPGNTIYF
few TRBJ1-4 TRBV30 CAWSDKDRGSEKLFF
. TRBJ2-1 TRBV2 CASTPSGSTNEQFF
. TRBJ2-3 TRBV12-5 CASGLVIARTDTQYF
. TRBJ2-2 TRBV11-2 CASSLEVGELFF
. TRBJ1-5 TRBV4-1 CASSQGQTNQPQHF
once TRBJ2-3 TRBV5-1 CASNGGSTDTQYF
. TRBJ1-2 TRBV9 CASNRRGGGYTF
. TRBJ1-4 TRBV14 CASSQALQGALFF
. TRBJ1-1 TRBV11-3 CASSTDGQGTEAFF
once . TRBV4-1 CASSLGFSYEQYF
. TRBJ2-3 TRBV7-9 CASSPTSGKQYF
. TRBJ2-3 TRBV4-1 CASSQVGGWTDTQYF
. TRBJ2-3 TRBV29-1 CSVGESGGSTDTQYF
once TRBJ2-5 TRBV21-1 CASSKERRREETQYF
. TRBJ2-2 TRBV5-1 CASSPRPGGDTGELFF
few TRBJ2-1 TRBV18 CASSPIRDGNEQFF
. TRBJ2-4 TRBV28 CASSLALAKNIQYF
. TRBJ1-2 TRBV28 CASSLSGAGNYGYTF
. TRBJ2-7 TRBV5-1 CASSPEGQGAREQYF
. TRBJ1-2 TRBV10-3 CTISGTGTSSNYGYTF
. TRBJ1-6 TRBV6-5 CASSYKPAGGGSPLHF
. TRBJ2-3 TRBV2 CASRGQGIDTQYF
once TRBJ2-4 TRBV11-2 CASSFGTALAKNIQYF
once TRBJ1-4 TRBV2 CASSAGRAEKLFF
. TRBJ1-4 TRBV6-5 CASSYSYRGSNEKLFF
. TRBJ2-3 TRBV9 CASSVAGGSTDTQYF
. TRBJ1-5 TRBV2 CASSWTLGSNQPQHF
. TRBJ1-1 TRBV12-5 CASGFGGNTEAFF
. TRBJ2-1 TRBV19 CASSLVFYNEQFF
. . TRBV27 CASPPGGPASYEQYF
. TRBJ1-3 TRBV29-1 CSTRDSTGNTIYF
. TRBJ1-2 TRBV10-3 CATGTDIRDGYTF
. TRBJ2-7 TRBV2 CAGSTSYEQYF
. TRBJ1-5 TRBV18 CASSPDRGGRNQPQHF
. TRBJ1-2 TRBV28 CASSTQGGSGTF
once TRBJ2-3 TRBV6-1 CASRIAGGWMDTQYF
. TRBJ2-2 TRBV18 CASSPLTDGELFF
. TRBJ1-1 TRBV6-1 CASSGQIYTEAFF
. TRBJ2-7 TRBV27 CASSPGGSRGPSSYEQYF
. TRBJ1-2 TRBV25-1 CASSPPGGGKSYTF
. TRBJ2-1 TRBV9 CASSPGTRFSNEQFF
once TRBJ2-5 TRBV11-2 CASSSRLAGRTQYF